This T cell receptor beta chain was identified in a study of blood T cell repertoires in COVID-19. Study-wide context: The study drew acute and convalescent COVID-19 samples from the United States, Italy and Spain. In each case, the material was cDNA or gDNA derived from T cells, B-cell-depleted T cells, or PBMCs.

The authors' processing: Amplifying reference gene primers gave estimates of nucleated cell counts. Profiled with immunoSEQ multiplex PCR; TCRdb holds only in-frame clones, not every one. The V and J calls and clone size come from that table; D and trimming were worked out from the DNA. Of approximately 120,000 clones listed, 55% to 75% were seen once; the top ten hold approximately 2%. The germline V gene has CDR1 SGHNT and CDR2 YYREEE (reference sequence). Trimming took 4 bases from V and 6 from J; bases not matched to a gene: 2. This CDR3 contains 14 residues. The gene calls are TRBV5-4 and TRBJ2-2; TRBD2 aligns across 11 bases. The TCR comes from a woman aged 70-85 years with acute or convalescent COVID-19. Sample: peripheral blood. CDR3: CASSKGLAAGELFF. CDR3 in DNA: TGTGCCAGCAGCAAGGGACTAGCGGCCGGGGAGCTGTTTTTT.